A single sample is the source of the 23 T cell receptor beta chains below, sequenced in a study of blood T cell repertoires in COVID-19. Some clones are missing from TCRdb's copy, which holds only in-frame ones; the method was immunoSEQ multiplex PCR. There are about 140,000 clones in the sample; 80% to 90% occur only once, and roughly a tenth lies in the top ten. The sequenced material came from peripheral blood. The receptors were gathered from a man between 60 and 70 years old with active or convalescent COVID-19.

The chain employs TRBV19 and TRBJ2-2, with 8 nucleotides matching TRBD1. V shed 3 bases, J shed 1 base, and the junction held 4 bases outside the gene matches. Germline V gives CDR1 LNHDA, CDR2 SQIVND (reference sequence). This CDR3 has 16 amino acids. CDR3 protein: CASSMSGTGNTGELFF. The CDR3 DNA reads TGTGCCAGTAGTATGTCGGGGACAGGGAACACCGGGGAGCTGTTTTTT.

The V call is TRBV7-9, the J call TRBJ2-7; 9 bases agree with TRBD1. V was clipped by 4 bases and J by 7 bases; unmatched bases: 11. The CDR3 consists of 15 residues. Germline CDR1 is SEHNR and CDR2 is FQNEAQ (reference sequence). The CDR3 nucleotides are TGTGCCAGCAGCTCTGTGGCAGACAGGGGGAGAGAGCAGTACTTC. Its translation: CASSSVADRGREQYF.

This rearrangement joins TRBV28 to TRBJ1-2; 8 bases are a match to TRBD1. The V and J ends lost 7 bases and 8 bases, in that order; junction bases with no gene match: 18. Germline CDR1 reads MDHEN; CDR2 reads SYDVKM. The CDR3 is 16 amino acids. CDR3 in DNA: TGTGCCAGCACACCGACCCCCGGGACAGGCCTCTCGGGCTACACCTTC. The encoded protein is CASTPTPGTGLSGYTF.

The chain uses TRBV28 and TRBJ2-7, with 8 bases matching TRBD1. With 6 bases clipped from V and 3 bases from J, the junction kept 7 bases outside the gene matches. Germline lookup yields CDR1 MDHEN and CDR2 SYDVKM. The CDR3 length is 14 residues. The CDR3 region has the DNA TGTGCCAGCAGGCGGGGACAGGTTTTCTACGAGCAGTACTTC. Its translation: CASRRGQVFYEQYF.

The chain is built from TRBV30 and TRBJ2-2; 10 nucleotides align to TRBD2. The V gene end was trimmed by 3 bases and the J gene end by 0 bases; junction bases not matched to a gene: 1. Germline lookup yields CDR1 GTSNPN and CDR2 SVGIG (reference sequence). The CDR3 has 15 amino acids. The CDR3 region is CAWSLAGANTGELFF. The CDR3 bases are TGTGCCTGGAGCCTAGCGGGAGCGAACACCGGGGAGCTGTTTTTT.

V and J are TRBV28 and TRBJ1-1; no reliable D call. V lost 7 bases to trimming and J lost 2 bases, with 14 bases between them. Germline lookup yields CDR1 MDHEN and CDR2 SYDVKM. The CDR3 contains 14 residues. CDR3 sequence: CASTNLVGNTEAFF. The DNA of the CDR3 is TGTGCCAGCACCAACTTGGTCGGTAACACTGAAGCTTTCTTT. Full variable domain (remainder filled in from reference TRBV28 and TRBJ1-1): DVKVTQSSRYLVKRTGEKVFLECVQDMDHENMFWYRQDPGLGLRLIYFSYDVKMKEKGDIPEGYSVSREKKERFSLILESASTNQTSMYLCASTNLVGNTEAFFGQGTRLTVV.

This CDR3 reads CASSPYGANTEAFF. CDR3 sequence (DNA): TGTGCCAGTAGTCCCTATGGGGCGAACACTGAAGCTTTCTTT. The J gene is TRBJ1-1, the V gene TRBV19, with D tentatively TRBD1 (5 bases). The ends were cut back, 5 bases at V and 1 base at J, with 11 bases in the middle. The CDR3 consists of 14 residues. CDR1 LNHDA and CDR2 SQIVND come from the germline V gene (reference sequence).

The V and J genes are TRBV19 and TRBJ2-1; D might be TRBD2 (6 bases). Germline V gene lookup returns CDR1 LNHDA and CDR2 SQIVND (reference sequence). Trimming removed 2 bases from V and 5 bases from J, with 10 bases in between. The CDR3 covers 14 residues. The CDR3 spells CASSIRGNNNEQFF. The CDR3 DNA reads as TGTGCCAGTAGTATACGCGGGAACAACAATGAGCAGTTCTTC.

The CDR3 protein is CASSRGHGYTF. The CDR3 coding sequence is TGTGCCAGCAGCCGCGGGCATGGCTACACCTTC. The chain recombines TRBV28 with TRBJ1-2; D ambiguous. This CDR3 has 11 residues. Germline CDR1 reads MDHEN; CDR2 reads SYDVKM. The V end was cut by 6 bases, the J end by 6 bases, with 8 bases between.

V is TRBV4-3 and J is TRBJ1-2; a weak D match, TRBD1 (6 bases). Trimming cost V 4 bases and J 4 bases, with 13 bases left between them. The germline V gene encodes CDR1 LGHNA and CDR2 YSLEER. The CDR3 sequence is 14 residues long. This CDR3 is CASSLGGPTYGYTF. CDR3 nucleotide sequence: TGCGCCAGCAGCCTGGGGGGGCCAACCTATGGCTACACCTTC.

This clone was observed a single time. This chain uses TRBV6-5 with TRBJ2-2; D is undetermined. CDR3 length equals 14 residues. With 5 bases removed from V and 8 bases from J, the gap between germline ends came to 15 bases. Germline-derived CDR1 and CDR2 are MNHEY and SVGAGI. CDR3 amino acids: CASSTVVVSGELFF. CDR3 bases: TGTGCCAGCAGTACGGTGGTAGTATCGGGGGAGCTGTTTTTT.

The gene calls are TRBV9 and TRBJ2-3; 12 bases fit TRBD2. Losses at the gene ends were 0 bases for V and 4 bases for J; bases not matched to a gene: 3. This CDR3 has 16 amino acids. CDR1 is SGDLS and CDR2 is YYNGEE in the germline V gene. CDR3 coding DNA: TGTGCCAGCAGCGTAGGACTAGCGGGAGTGGCAGATACGCAGTATTTT. It encodes CASSVGLAGVADTQYF.

This clone showed up just once. The rearrangement joins TRBV5-4 to TRBJ2-7; D possibly corresponds to TRBD1 (5 bases). The CDR3 is made up of 15 amino acids. Germline V gene lookup returns CDR1 SGHNT and CDR2 YYREEE (reference sequence). V was trimmed by 0 bases and J by 0 bases, leaving 10 bases between them. CDR3 in amino acids: CASSLEGKSSYEQYF. DNA of the CDR3: TGTGCCAGCAGCTTGGAGGGGAAGAGCTCCTACGAGCAGTACTTC.

V usage is TRBV6-5 and J usage is TRBJ2-7, with D unclear. Germline assignment: CDR1 MNHEY and CDR2 SVGAGI. The CDR3 is 12 amino acids. V gave up 4 bases and J gave up 6 bases, with 10 bases separating them. In DNA form, the CDR3 reads TGTGCCAGCAGTTTTACCGGTTCCGAGCAGTACTTC. It specifies CASSFTGSEQYF.

This chain links TRBV6-5 with TRBJ2-2; D is uncertain. The CDR3 has 15 amino acids. Germline assignment: CDR1 MNHEY and CDR2 SVGAGI. The V and J ends lost 8 bases and 0 bases respectively, with 13 bases between them. The CDR3 region has the DNA TGTGCCAGCCAAAACGGCGGCGCGAACACCGGGGAGCTGTTTTTT. Translated: CASQNGGANTGELFF.

The rearrangement links TRBV24-1 to TRBJ1-3; perhaps TRBD1 as D (6 bases). Germline assignment: CDR1 KGHDR and CDR2 SFDVKD. The CDR3 is 14 residues long. V gave up 3 bases and J gave up 1 base, with 6 bases separating them. Written as DNA, the CDR3 is TGTGCCACCAGTGATACAGGGTCTGGAAACACCATATATTTT. Translation gives CATSDTGSGNTIYF.

The gene calls are TRBV9 and TRBJ2-3, with a possible D match to TRBD2 (6 bases). CDR1 SGDLS and CDR2 YYNGEE come from the germline V gene. The CDR3 is 17 residues long. The ends were cut back, 4 bases at V and 8 bases at J, with 26 bases in the middle. CDR3 in DNA: TGTGCCAGCAGCCCCGAGGACTACCCGGGAGTGGGAGGTACGCAGTATTTT. Protein sequence: CASSPEDYPGVGGTQYF.

V usage is TRBV5-1 and J usage is TRBJ2-2; D ambiguous. V was trimmed by 0 bases and J by 0 bases, leaving 9 bases between them. The CDR3 length is 16 residues. The germline gives CDR1 SGHRS, CDR2 YFSETQ. The CDR3 DNA follows: TGCGCCAGCAGCTTGGGCCCGACATCGAACACCGGGGAGCTGTTTTTT. This gives the protein CASSLGPTSNTGELFF.

V gene TRBV28 combines with J gene TRBJ2-1; TRBD2 matches 8 bases. CDR1 and CDR2 from the germline V gene are MDHEN and SYDVKM. This CDR3 contains 15 residues. V shed 6 bases and J 3 bases; nucleotides not matched to a gene: 7. The CDR3 here is CASRLPGTSYNEQFF. The CDR3 coding sequence is TGTGCCAGCAGACTTCCCGGGACTAGCTACAATGAGCAGTTCTTC.

The chain has TRBV7-9 and TRBJ2-3, with a weak D call TRBD2 (6 bases). With 3 bases removed from V and 1 base from J, the gap between germline ends came to 20 bases. The germline CDR1 and CDR2 sequences are SEHNR and FQNEAQ (reference sequence). The CDR3 contains 18 residues. The chain's CDR3 is CASSFGRGRTRGTDTQYF. The CDR3 nucleotides are TGTGCCAGCAGCTTCGGGCGGGGAAGGACCAGGGGCACAGATACGCAGTATTTT.

The CDR3 DNA is TGTGCCAGCAGTTTTCGTTACTCTGGAAACACCATATATTTT. This translates into CASSFRYSGNTIYF. The rearrangement links TRBV28 to TRBJ1-3; D gene ambiguous. The CDR3 spans 14 residues. Germline V CDR1 and CDR2: MDHEN, SYDVKM. V was clipped by 3 bases and J by 0 bases, with 6 bases between them.

J is TRBJ2-1 and V is TRBV19, with 11 bases identical to TRBD2. The germline CDR1 and CDR2 sequences are LNHDA and SQIVND (reference sequence). The CDR3 is made up of 16 amino acids. V was clipped by 6 bases and J by 3 bases; unmatched bases: 7. The CDR3 protein is CASRRETSGSYNEQFF. CDR3 nucleotide sequence: TGTGCCAGTAGGAGGGAAACTAGCGGGAGCTACAATGAGCAGTTCTTC. The complete variable domain, with remaining parts taken from reference TRBV19 and TRBJ2-1, reads DGGITQSPKYLFRKEGQNVTLSCEQNLNHDAMYWYRQDPGQGLRLIYYSQIVNDFQKGDIAEGYSVSREKKESFPLTVTSAQKNPTAFYLCASRRETSGSYNEQFFGPGTRLTVL.

The chain combines TRBV5-5 with TRBJ1-3; tentatively, D is TRBD1 (6 bases). V gave up 0 bases and J gave up 0 bases, with 10 bases separating them. Germline loops: CDR1 SGHKS, CDR2 YYEKEE (reference sequence). The CDR3 loop spans 16 amino acids. The CDR3 sequence: CASSLARGSSGNTIYF. CDR3 coding DNA: TGTGCCAGCAGCTTGGCCAGGGGTAGCTCTGGAAACACCATATATTTT.